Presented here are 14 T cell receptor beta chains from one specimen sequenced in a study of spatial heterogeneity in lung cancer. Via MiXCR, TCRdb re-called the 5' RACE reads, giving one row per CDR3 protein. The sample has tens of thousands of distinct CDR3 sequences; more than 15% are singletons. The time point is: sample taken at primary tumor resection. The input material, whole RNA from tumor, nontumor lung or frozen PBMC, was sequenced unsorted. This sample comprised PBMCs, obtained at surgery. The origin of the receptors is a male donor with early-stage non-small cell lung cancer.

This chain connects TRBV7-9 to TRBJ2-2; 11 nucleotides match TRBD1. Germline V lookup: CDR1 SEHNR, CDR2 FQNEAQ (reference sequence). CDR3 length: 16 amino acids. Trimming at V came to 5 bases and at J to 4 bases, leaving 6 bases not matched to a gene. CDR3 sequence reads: CASSLPDRGLTGELFF. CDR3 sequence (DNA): TGTGCCAGCAGCCTTCCGGACAGGGGGCTCACCGGGGAGCTGTTTTTT.

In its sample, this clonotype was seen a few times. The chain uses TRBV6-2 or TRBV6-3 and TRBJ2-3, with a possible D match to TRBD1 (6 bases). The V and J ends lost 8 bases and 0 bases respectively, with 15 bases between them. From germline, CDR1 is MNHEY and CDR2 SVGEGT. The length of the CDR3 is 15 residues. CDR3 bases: TGTGCCAGCGTCCTCGGGACACCTAGCACAGATACGCAGTATTTT. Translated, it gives CASVLGTPSTDTQYF.

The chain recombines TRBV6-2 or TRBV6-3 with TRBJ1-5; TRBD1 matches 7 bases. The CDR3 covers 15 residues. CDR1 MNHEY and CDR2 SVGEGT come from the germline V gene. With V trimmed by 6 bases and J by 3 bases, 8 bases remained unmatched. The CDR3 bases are TGTGCCAGCAGACCGGGACAGAGACTCAATCAGCCCCAGCATTTT. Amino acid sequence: CASRPGQRLNQPQHF.

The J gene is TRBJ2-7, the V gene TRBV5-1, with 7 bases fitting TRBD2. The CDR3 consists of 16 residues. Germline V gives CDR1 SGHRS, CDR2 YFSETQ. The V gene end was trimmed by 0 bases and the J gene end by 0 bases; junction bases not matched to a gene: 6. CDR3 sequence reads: CASSLGLAVDSYEQYF. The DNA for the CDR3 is TGCGCCAGCAGCTTGGGGCTAGCGGTAGACTCCTACGAGCAGTACTTC. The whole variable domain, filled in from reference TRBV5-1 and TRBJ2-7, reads KAGVTQTPRYLIKTRGQQVTLSCSPISGHRSVSWYQQTPGQGLQFLFEYFSETQRNKGNFPGRFSGRQFSNSRSEMNVSTLELGDSALYLCASSLGLAVDSYEQYFGPGTRLTVT.

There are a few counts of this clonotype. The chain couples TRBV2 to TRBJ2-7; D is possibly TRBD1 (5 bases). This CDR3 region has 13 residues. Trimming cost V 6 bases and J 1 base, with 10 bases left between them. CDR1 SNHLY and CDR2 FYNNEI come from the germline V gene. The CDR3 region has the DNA TGTGCCAGCAGGAAGACAGAGTCCTACGAGCAGTACTTC. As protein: CASRKTESYEQYF.

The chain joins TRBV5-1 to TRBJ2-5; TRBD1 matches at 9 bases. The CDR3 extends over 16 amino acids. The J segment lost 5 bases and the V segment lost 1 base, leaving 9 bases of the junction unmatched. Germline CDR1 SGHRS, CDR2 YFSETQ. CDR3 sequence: CASSLIGQGPTETQYF. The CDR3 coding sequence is TGCGCCAGCAGCTTGATAGGACAGGGGCCAACGGAGACCCAGTACTTC.

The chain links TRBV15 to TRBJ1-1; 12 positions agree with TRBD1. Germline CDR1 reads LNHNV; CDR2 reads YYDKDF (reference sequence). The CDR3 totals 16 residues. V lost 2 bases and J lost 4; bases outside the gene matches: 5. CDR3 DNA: TGTGCCACCAGCAGATCGGGACAGGGGGCGTTCACTGAAGCTTTCTTT. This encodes CATSRSGQGAFTEAFF.

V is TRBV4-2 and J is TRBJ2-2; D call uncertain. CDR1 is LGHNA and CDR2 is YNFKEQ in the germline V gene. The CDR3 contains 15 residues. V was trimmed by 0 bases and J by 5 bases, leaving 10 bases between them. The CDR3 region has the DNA TGTGCCAGCAGCCAAGATTTCGGCGGTACCGGGGAGCTGTTTTTT. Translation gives CASSQDFGGTGELFF.

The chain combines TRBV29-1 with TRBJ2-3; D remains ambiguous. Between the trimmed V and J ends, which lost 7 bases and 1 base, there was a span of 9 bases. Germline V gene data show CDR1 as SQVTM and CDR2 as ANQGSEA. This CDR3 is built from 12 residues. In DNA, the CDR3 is TGCAGCGCTGACGGCGGCACAGATACGCAGTATTTT. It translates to CSADGGTDTQYF.

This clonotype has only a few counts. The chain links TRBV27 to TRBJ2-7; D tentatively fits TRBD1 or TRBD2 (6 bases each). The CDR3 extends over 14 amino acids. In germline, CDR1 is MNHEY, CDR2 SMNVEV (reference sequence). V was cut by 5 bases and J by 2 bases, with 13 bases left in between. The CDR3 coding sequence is TGTGCCAGCAGTCGGGGGCTCAACACCTACGAGCAGTACTTC. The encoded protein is CASSRGLNTYEQYF.

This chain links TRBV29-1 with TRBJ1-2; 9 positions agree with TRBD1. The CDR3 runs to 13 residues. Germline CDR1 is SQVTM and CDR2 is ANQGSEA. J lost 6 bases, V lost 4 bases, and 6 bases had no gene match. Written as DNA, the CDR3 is TGCAGCGTTGGCCGGGACAGGGTAGATGGCTACACCTTC. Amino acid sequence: CSVGRDRVDGYTF.

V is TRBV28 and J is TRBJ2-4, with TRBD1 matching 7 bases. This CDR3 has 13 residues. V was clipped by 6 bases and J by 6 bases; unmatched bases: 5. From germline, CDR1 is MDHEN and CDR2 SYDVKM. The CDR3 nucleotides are TGTGCCAGCAGCCAGGGACAGCGAAACATTCAGTACTTC. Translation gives CASSQGQRNIQYF.

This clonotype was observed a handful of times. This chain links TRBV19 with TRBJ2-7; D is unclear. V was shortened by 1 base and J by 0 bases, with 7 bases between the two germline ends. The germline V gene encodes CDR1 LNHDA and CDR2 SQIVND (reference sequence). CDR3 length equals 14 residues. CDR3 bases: TGTGCCAGTAGTATAGGCTGGGGCTCCTACGAGCAGTACTTC. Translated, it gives CASSIGWGSYEQYF.

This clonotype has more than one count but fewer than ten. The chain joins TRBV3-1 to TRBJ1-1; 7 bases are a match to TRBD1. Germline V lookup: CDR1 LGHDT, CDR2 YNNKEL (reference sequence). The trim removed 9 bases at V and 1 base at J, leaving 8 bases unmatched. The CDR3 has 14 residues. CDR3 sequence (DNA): TGTGCCAGTAGAGTCAGGGGGAAGAACACTGAAGCTTTCTTT. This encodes CASRVRGKNTEAFF.